One sample yielded the 11 T cell receptor beta chains listed below, sequenced in a study of cytomegalovirus exposure and HLA in healthy donors. PCR used 60 Vbeta primers and 13 Jbeta primers. Method: immunoSEQ multiplex PCR; TCRdb's copy keeps in-frame clones and lacks some. The sample holds roughly 150,000 clones, roughly 84% seen once. Input material: PBMCs. The source is a man aged 25-40 years in good health and CMV-seronegative.

V is TRBV5-8 and J is TRBJ2-3, with D uncertain. CDR1 SGHTS and CDR2 YDEGEE come from the germline V gene. V gave up 1 base and J gave up 7 bases, with 13 bases separating them. The CDR3 is 14 amino acids. The CDR3 protein is CASSLRSLLYTQYF. The CDR3 DNA follows: TGTGCCAGCAGCTTGCGATCCCTGCTATATACGCAGTATTTT.

The chain recombines TRBV6-1 with TRBJ1-5; TRBD1 matches at 9 bases. The V and J ends lost 6 bases and 3 bases, in that order; junction bases with no gene match: 3. CDR1 and CDR2 (germline): MNHNS, SASEGT. The CDR3 spans 14 residues. The CDR3 nucleotides read TGTGCCAGCAGCCGGACAGGGGCCAATCAGCCCCAGCATTTT. Translated, it gives CASSRTGANQPQHF.

The CDR3 spells CARSLVRGGIGETQYF. The CDR3 DNA is TGTGCCAGAAGCTTGGTACGGGGGGGGATTGGAGAGACCCAGTACTTC. This chain links TRBV5-3 with TRBJ2-5, with 8 bases matching TRBD2. TRBV5-3 is sorted into the ORF group, with uncertain function. V lost 0 bases, J lost 4 bases, and 8 bases stayed unmatched. The CDR3 has 16 residues.

V usage is TRBV5-4 and J usage is TRBJ2-3; D not resolved. Trimming pared 1 base from V and 0 bases from J, leaving 9 bases between. Germline V gives CDR1 SGHNT, CDR2 YYREEE (reference sequence). The CDR3 extends over 15 amino acids. The CDR3 DNA follows: TGTGCCAGCAGCTTGTACGGAGATAGCACAGATACGCAGTATTTT. Protein product: CASSLYGDSTDTQYF. The complete variable domain, with remaining parts taken from reference TRBV5-4 and TRBJ2-3, reads ETGVTQSPTHLIKTRGQQVTLRCSSQSGHNTVSWYQQALGQGPQFIFQYYREEENGRGNFPPRFSGLQFPNYSSELNVNALELDDSALYLCASSLYGDSTDTQYFGPGTRLTVL.

The chain recombines TRBV7-2 with TRBJ2-3; TRBD2 matches at 8 bases. CDR1 is SGHTA and CDR2 is FQGNSA in the germline V gene. The CDR3 contains 14 residues. The V and J ends lost 2 bases and 8 bases, in that order; junction bases with no gene match: 6. CDR3 in amino acids: CASSLTGGPGTQYF. CDR3 nucleotides: TGTGCCAGCAGCTTAACGGGAGGGCCTGGTACGCAGTATTTT.

V is TRBV7-8 and J is TRBJ2-3; weak D call: TRBD2 (6 bases). Trimming removed 5 bases at V and 5 bases at J, with 8 bases between. Germline CDR1 and CDR2: SGHVS and FQNEAQ. CDR3 length equals 12 residues. CDR3 in amino acids: CASSKGLDTQYF. CDR3 sequence (DNA): TGTGCCAGCAGCAAGGGACTAGATACGCAGTATTTT.

The gene calls are TRBV19 and TRBJ1-5; D may be TRBD1 (6 bases). The V gene's germline CDR1 is LNHDA and CDR2 SQIVND (reference sequence). Deletions cut 5 bases from V and 1 base from J, with 12 bases between. This CDR3 has 15 amino acids. The CDR3 coding sequence is TGTGCCAGTAGTTTGAGCGGGACAAGCAATCAGCCCCAGCATTTT. Its translation is CASSLSGTSNQPQHF.

This chain links TRBV7-2 with TRBJ2-1, with TRBD1 matching over 10 bases. V was pared by 3 bases and J by 7 bases, with 6 bases of the junction left unmatched. Germline-derived CDR1 and CDR2 are SGHTA and FQGNSA. The CDR3 totals 15 residues. The CDR3 is CASSLATGGWNEQFF. CDR3 nucleotides: TGTGCCAGCAGCTTGGCGACAGGGGGCTGGAATGAGCAGTTCTTC.

The chain links TRBV30 to TRBJ2-5; 12 bases map to TRBD2. CDR1 and CDR2 (germline): GTSNPN, SVGIG (reference sequence). This CDR3 contains 16 residues. The V and J ends lost 4 bases and 5 bases, in that order; junction bases with no gene match: 11. The chain's CDR3 is CAWTRGLAGGPETQYF. The DNA of the CDR3 is TGTGCCTGGACGAGAGGTCTAGCGGGGGGGCCTGAGACCCAGTACTTC.

This rearrangement joins TRBV6-1 to TRBJ1-4; D is ambiguous. The CDR3 is 15 amino acids. CDR1 is MNHNS, CDR2 SASEGT, per germline. The ends were cut back, 10 bases at V and 4 bases at J, with 19 bases in the middle. The CDR3 DNA is TGTGCCACCATCCCCCCGGGAACTCTTAATGAAAAACTGTTTTTT. Its translation: CATIPPGTLNEKLFF.

V gene TRBV7-6 combines with J gene TRBJ2-5, with 12 bases identical to TRBD2. Germline V gives CDR1 SGHVS, CDR2 FNYEAQ. J gave up 1 base and V 5 bases, and 14 bases lay outside the gene matches. This CDR3 has 19 amino acids. CDR3 residues: CASSLPTTSGGGAQETQYF. The DNA for the CDR3 is TGTGCCAGCAGCCTACCGACGACTAGCGGGGGCGGTGCCCAAGAGACCCAGTACTTC.